This section outlines one T cell receptor (beta chain) sequence together with its context. CDR3 length: 13 residues. Trimming stripped 4 bases from V and 0 bases from J, with 4 bases between. The sample is drawn from a study of T-cell reconstitution after alpha-beta-depleted transplantation in children. Molecular barcoding with unique molecular identifiers was used for the TCRbeta library. TCRdb re-called the PCR reads with MiXCR, one entry per CDR3 protein. The sample consists of about 610,000 distinct CDR3 sequences, more than 9% of them appearing once. This TCR was recovered from a human donor who donated a stem cell graft to a child with acute myeloid leukemia. The genes are TRBV12-3 or TRBV12-4 and TRBJ1-5; D is unresolved. Sequences were derived from PBMCs from the stem cell graft donor, sampled from the stem cell graft. The DNA for the CDR3 is TGTGCCAGCAGTTCTAGTAGCAATCAGCCCCAGCATTTT. Translating it yields CASSSSSNQPQHF.